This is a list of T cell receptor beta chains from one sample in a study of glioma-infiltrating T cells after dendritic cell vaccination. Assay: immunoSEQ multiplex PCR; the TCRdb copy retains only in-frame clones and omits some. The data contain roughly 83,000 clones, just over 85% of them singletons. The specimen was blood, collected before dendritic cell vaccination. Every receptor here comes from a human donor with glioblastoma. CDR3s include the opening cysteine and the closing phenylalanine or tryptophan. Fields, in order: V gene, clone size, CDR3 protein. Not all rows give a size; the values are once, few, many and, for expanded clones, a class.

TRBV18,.,CASSPPPGSNQPQHF
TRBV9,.,CASSQGTGGFGDTEAFF
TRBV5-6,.,CASRRNQPQHF
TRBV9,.,CASSVDRNYGYTF
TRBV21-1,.,CASTLDRYNSPLHF
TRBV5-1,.,CASSTSEDRGFTEAFF
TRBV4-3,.,CASSQDELAGGHYNEQFF
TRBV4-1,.,CASSQATSGYNEQFF
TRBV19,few,CASSIKAGRLDF
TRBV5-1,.,CASSLAATGANVLTF
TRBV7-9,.,CASSNPVGTGGSEQYF
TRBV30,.,CAWSVRGNTEAFF
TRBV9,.,CASSYGGIGGDTQYF
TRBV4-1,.,CASSLLGAGGVGNEQFF
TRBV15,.,CATSLDRESDGYTF
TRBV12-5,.,CASGLASGGRYEQYF
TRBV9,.,CASSARGESGEQFF
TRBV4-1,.,CASSQRWDSSYEQYF
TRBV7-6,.,CASSLGLSYEQYF
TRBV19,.,CASSIVAGYPGELFF
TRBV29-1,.,CSADRGASGIRSEQFF
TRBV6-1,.,CASSEPGTVYNEQFF
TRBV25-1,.,CASSPTGIYGYTF
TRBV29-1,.,CSVEEGAGPGTDTQYF
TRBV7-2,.,CASSLLGQGEKLFF
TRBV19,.,CASSMTGAAVTEAFF
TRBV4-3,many,CASSQDEEGDYGYTF
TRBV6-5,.,CASSYVRGGMATEAFF
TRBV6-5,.,CASRSSSSNQPQHF
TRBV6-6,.,CASSGGQSNQPQHF
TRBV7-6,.,CASSYTGGNEKLFF
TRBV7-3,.,CASIIAGTEVRTEAFF
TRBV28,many,CASSRDRGVREQYF
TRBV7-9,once,CASSPAGQENTGELFF
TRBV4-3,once,CASSQDELTAAYEQYF
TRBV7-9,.,CASSPIGQGERSEAFF
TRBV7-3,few,CASSYREVSSYEQYF
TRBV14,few,CASSQELGQGDTEAFF
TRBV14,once,CASSQDRADYSGANVLTF